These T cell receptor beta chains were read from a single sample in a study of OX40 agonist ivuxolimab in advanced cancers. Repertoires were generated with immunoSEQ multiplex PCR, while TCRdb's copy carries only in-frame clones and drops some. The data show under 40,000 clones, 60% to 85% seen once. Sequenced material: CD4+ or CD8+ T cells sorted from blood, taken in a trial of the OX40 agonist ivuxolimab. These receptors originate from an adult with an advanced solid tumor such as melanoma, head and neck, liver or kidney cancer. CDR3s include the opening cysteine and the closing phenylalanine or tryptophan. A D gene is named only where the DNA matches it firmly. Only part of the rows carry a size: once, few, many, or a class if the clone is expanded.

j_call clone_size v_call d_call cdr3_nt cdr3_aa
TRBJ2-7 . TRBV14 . TGTGCCAGCAGCCGACAGGTTTCCGAGCAGTACTTC CASSRQVSEQYF
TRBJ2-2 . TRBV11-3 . TGTGCCAGCAGCCGGGGAAACACCGGGGAGCTGTTTTTT CASSRGNTGELFF
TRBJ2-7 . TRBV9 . TGTGCCAGCAGCGTACAACAGGCCTCCTACGAGCAGTACTTC CASSVQQASYEQYF
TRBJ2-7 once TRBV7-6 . TGTGCCAGCAGCCCCCGGACTGCTTACGAGCAGTACTTC CASSPRTAYEQYF
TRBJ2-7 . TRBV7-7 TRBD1 TGTGCCAGCAGCATCGGACAGGGTTCCTACGAGCAGTACTTC CASSIGQGSYEQYF
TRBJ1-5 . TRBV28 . TGTGCCAGCAGTTTATTAGTTCTCGGGGGGAGCAATCAGCCCCAGCATTTT CASSLLVLGGSNQPQHF
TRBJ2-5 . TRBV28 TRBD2 TGTGCCAGCACGGGCCTAGCGGGAGTAGAGACCCAGTACTTC CASTGLAGVETQYF
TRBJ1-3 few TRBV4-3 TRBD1 TGCGCCAGCAGCCAAGGGTACAGGGGAACTGGAAACACCATATATTTT CASSQGYRGTGNTIYF
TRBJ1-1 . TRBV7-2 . TGTGCCAGCAGTTTCGGGATGAACACTGAAGCTTTCTTT CASSFGMNTEAFF
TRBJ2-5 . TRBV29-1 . TGCAGCGTTGATTTTAACGGGAGAGAGACCCAGTACTTC CSVDFNGRETQYF
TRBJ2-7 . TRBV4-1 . TGCGCCAGCAGCCAAGATGTAGGTCCGAGCTCCTACGAGCAGTACTTC CASSQDVGPSSYEQYF
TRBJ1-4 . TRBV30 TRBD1 TGTGCCTGGAGGGCAGGGGGAAATGAAAAACTGTTTTTT CAWRAGGNEKLFF
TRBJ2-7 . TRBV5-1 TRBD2 TGCGCCAGCAGCTTGTCGCGACTAGCGCAACCCTACGAGCAGTACTTC CASSLSRLAQPYEQYF
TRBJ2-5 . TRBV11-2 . TGTGCCAGCAGCTCCCCGACTAGAAGCCAAGAGACCCAGTACTTC CASSSPTRSQETQYF
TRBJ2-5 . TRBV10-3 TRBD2 TGTGCCATCAGCGGAGGGGAGGGGACCCGAGAGACCCAGTACTTC CAISGGEGTRETQYF
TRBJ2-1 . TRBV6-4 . TGTGCCAGCAGTAATTACAATGAGCAGTTCTTC CASSNYNEQFF
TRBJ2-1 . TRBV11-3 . TGTGCCAGCAGCTTAGGGCTCGTCACCTACAATGAGCAGTTCTTC CASSLGLVTYNEQFF
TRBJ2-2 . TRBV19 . TGTGCCACCTCGGAATGGTCCGCGAACACCGGGGAGCTGTTTTTT CATSEWSANTGELFF
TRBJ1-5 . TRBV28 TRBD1 TGTGCCAGCAGTTTTCGGCAGGGGGGGAGTCAGCCCCAGCATTTT CASSFRQGGSQPQHF
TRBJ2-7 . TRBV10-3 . TGTGCCATCAGTGAGTCGGGGAGCCTCTACGAGCAGTACTTC CAISESGSLYEQYF
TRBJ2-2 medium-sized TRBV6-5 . TGTGCCAGCAGTTACCCAGAGAACACCGGGGAGCTGTTTTTT CASSYPENTGELFF
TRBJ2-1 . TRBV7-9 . TGTGCCAGCAGCTCGGGACTCTCTGAGCAGTTCTTC CASSSGLSEQFF
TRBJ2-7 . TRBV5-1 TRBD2 TGCGCCAGCAGCCGACGGACTAGCGGTTTAGACTACGAGCAGTACTTC CASSRRTSGLDYEQYF
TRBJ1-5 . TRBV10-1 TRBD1 TGCGCCAGCAGTGGAGGGGGCCCCAATCAGCCCCAGCATTTT CASSGGGPNQPQHF
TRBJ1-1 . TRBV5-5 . TGTGCCAGCAGCTTGGCGACAGTGAACACTGAAGCTTTCTTT CASSLATVNTEAFF
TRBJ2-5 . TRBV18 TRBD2 TGTGCCAGCTCACCACCGAGCGGGAGCTGGGAGACCCAGTACTTC CASSPPSGSWETQYF
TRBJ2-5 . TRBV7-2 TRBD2 TGTGCCAGCAGTCGATCCGGGACTAGCGGGAGTCAGAAGACCCAGTACTTC CASSRSGTSGSQKTQYF
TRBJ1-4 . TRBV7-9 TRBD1 TGTGCCAGCAGCTTAGCCTCAGGGGGTCGGGAAAAACTGTTTTTT CASSLASGGREKLFF
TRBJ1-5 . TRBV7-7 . TGTGCTAGCAGCCCCTCCCCCAGTCAGCCCCAGCATTTT CASSPSPSQPQHF
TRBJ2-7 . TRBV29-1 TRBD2 TGCAGCGGCCAACGCGGGGGGGGGTCGGACGAGCAGTACTTC CSGQRGGGSDEQYF
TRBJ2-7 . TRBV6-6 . TGTGCCAGCAGTTCCTTTCCGCTGCGAAGCTCCTACGAGCAGTACTTC CASSSFPLRSSYEQYF
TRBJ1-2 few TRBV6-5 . TGTGCCAGCAGTTACTACCGACAGACTCCCTATGGCTACACCTTC CASSYYRQTPYGYTF
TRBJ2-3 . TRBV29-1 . TGCAGCGGACAGGTAGATACGCAGTATTTT CSGQVDTQYF
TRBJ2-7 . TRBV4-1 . TGCGCCAGCAGCCAGACGGTGTCCTACGAGCAGTACTTC CASSQTVSYEQYF
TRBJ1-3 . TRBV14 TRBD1 TGTGCCAGCAGCACCCAGGACAGGGTGGGAGGAAACACCATATATTTT CASSTQDRVGGNTIYF
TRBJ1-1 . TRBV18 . TGTGCCAGCTCATATTCCCCTCGGGACACTGAAGCTTTCTTT CASSYSPRDTEAFF
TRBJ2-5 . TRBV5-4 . TGTGCCAGTAGTCGGGCAAAAGGGGAGACCCAGTACTTC CASSRAKGETQYF
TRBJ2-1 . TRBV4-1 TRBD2 TGCGCCAGCAGCCAAGGGGATAAAGGACTAGCGATGAATGAGCAGTTCTTC CASSQGDKGLAMNEQFF
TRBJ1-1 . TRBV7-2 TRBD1 TGTGCCAGCAGCTTAGGGACAGGGATTAGATGGACTGAAGCTTTCTTT CASSLGTGIRWTEAFF
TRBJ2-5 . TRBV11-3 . TGTGCCAGCAGCTTAGATGGTCTACACCAAGAGACCCAGTACTTC CASSLDGLHQETQYF
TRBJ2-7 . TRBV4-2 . TGTGCCAGCAGCCAAGATGAAGGGGCCTACGAGCAGTACTTC CASSQDEGAYEQYF
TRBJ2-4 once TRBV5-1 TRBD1 TGCGCCAGCAGCTCCTCGGGACAGGGGGCCAAAAACATTCAGTACTTC CASSSSGQGAKNIQYF